This TCR beta chain stems from a study of blood T cell repertoires in COVID-19. On the study more broadly: T cells, B-cell-depleted T cells, or PBMCs provided the cDNA or gDNA that served as material.

V was pared by 6 bases and J by 7 bases, with 19 bases between. The CDR3 has 13 amino acids. Per germline, CDR1 SQVTM and CDR2 ANQGSEA. Sequenced by immunoSEQ multiplex PCR; TCRdb stores in-frame clones only, minus some. The sample carries 190,000 or so clones, approximately 86% recorded once. This clonotype originated in a man between 35 and 55 years old with active or convalescent COVID-19. V and J are TRBV29-1 and TRBJ2-7, with D perhaps matching TRBD2 (5 bases). The specimen sequenced was peripheral blood. The CDR3 sequence: CSVSPPGFREQYF. CDR3 coding DNA: TGCAGCGTCAGCCCCCCGGGGTTCAGGGAGCAGTACTTC.